Below, 17 T cell receptor beta chains from the same sample are listed, as sequenced in a study of T cell responses to AZD1222 COVID-19 vaccine. Method: immunoSEQ multiplex PCR; TCRdb's copy keeps in-frame clones and lacks some. The table has 150,000 to 200,000 clones, about 87% seen once; the top ten hold 2.5% to 3%. The source was peripheral blood, collected on day 0 of MenACWY control vaccination. These receptors were collected from an adult in good health.

The rearrangement links TRBV30 to TRBJ1-1; no definite D call. Germline V gene data show CDR1 as GTSNPN and CDR2 as SVGIG (reference sequence). V shed 5 bases and J shed 1 base, with 5 bases lying between them. There are 11 residues in the CDR3. CDR3 bases: TGTGCCTGGGCCAGGAACACTGAAGCTTTCTTT. Translating it yields CAWARNTEAFF.

The V call is TRBV5-1, the J call TRBJ2-2; possibly TRBD1 for D (6 bases). The CDR3 has 14 amino acids. V lost 0 bases, J lost 3 bases, and 6 bases lay in between. CDR1 is SGHRS, CDR2 YFSETQ, per germline. The CDR3 reads CASSLGTDTGELFF. Written as DNA, the CDR3 is TGCGCCAGCAGCTTGGGGACAGACACCGGGGAGCTGTTTTTT.

The chain has TRBV28 and TRBJ2-6; D is perhaps TRBD2 (5 bases). Per the germline V gene, CDR1 is MDHEN and CDR2 is SYDVKM. The CDR3 contains 11 residues. The CDR3 DNA reads TGTGTCTCGGGGGGGGCCAACGTCCTGACTTTC. As protein: CVSGGANVLTF.

This chain joins TRBV3-1 (or the pseudogene TRBV3-2) and TRBJ1-1, with D unresolved. Germline values: CDR1 LGHDT, CDR2 YNNKEL (reference sequence). V gave up 1 base and J gave up 7 bases, with 10 bases separating them. The CDR3 has 13 amino acids. CDR3 nucleotide sequence: TGTGCCAGCAGCCAAGTTCGGGGTATTGAAGCTTTCTTT. Translation: CASSQVRGIEAFF.

This clone was observed a few times. The genes are TRBV7-9 and TRBJ2-3; TRBD2 matches at 8 bases. CDR3 size: 15 residues. Trimming cost V 7 bases and J 7 bases; bases outside gene matches: 13. CDR1 and CDR2 (germline): SEHNR, FQNEAQ (reference sequence). CDR3: CASTSARGEPYTQYF. CDR3 nucleotides: TGTGCCAGCACGTCGGCGCGGGGGGAGCCCTATACGCAGTATTTT.

The chain uses TRBV3-1 (or the pseudogene TRBV3-2) and TRBJ1-1; possibly TRBD1 for D (5 bases). The CDR3 is made up of 11 amino acids. Germline V gene lookup returns CDR1 LGHDT and CDR2 YNNKEL (reference sequence). Between the trimmed V and J ends, which lost 1 base and 9 bases, there was a span of 6 bases. CDR3 sequence reads: CASSQGQQAFF. The CDR3 DNA reads TGTGCCAGCAGCCAAGGACAGCAAGCTTTCTTT.

The rearrangement links TRBV11-1 to TRBJ2-6; D is undetermined. Germline CDR1 is SGHAT and CDR2 is FQDESV (reference sequence). The CDR3 totals 14 residues. The V and J ends lost 2 bases and 0 bases respectively, with 2 bases between them. The CDR3 loop reads CASSLLSGANVLTF. In nucleotides, the CDR3 is TGTGCCAGCAGCTTACTCTCTGGGGCCAACGTCCTGACTTTC.

The gene calls are TRBV3-1 (or the pseudogene TRBV3-2) and TRBJ2-5; a possible D gene is TRBD1 (7 bases). V was cut by 1 base and J by 1 base, with 16 bases left in between. Germline values: CDR1 LGHDT, CDR2 YNNKEL (reference sequence). The CDR3 contains 17 residues. CDR3: CASSQVGGGQSQETQYF. In DNA, the CDR3 is TGTGCCAGCAGCCAAGTCGGAGGGGGACAGTCCCAAGAGACCCAGTACTTC.

This rearrangement joins TRBV5-1 to TRBJ2-7, with TRBD2 as a possible D gene (6 bases). The CDR3 spans 14 residues. The germline gives CDR1 SGHRS, CDR2 YFSETQ. The V end was cut by 6 bases, the J end by 5 bases, with 18 bases between. The DNA for the CDR3 is TGCGCCAGCACCGTAACCGGGAGTCAGAACGAGCAGTACTTC. The encoded protein is CASTVTGSQNEQYF.

This rearrangement joins TRBV5-4 to TRBJ1-6, with 7 bases identical to TRBD1. Germline CDR1 is SGHNT and CDR2 is YYREEE (reference sequence). Losses at the gene ends were 0 bases for V and 6 bases for J; bases not matched to a gene: 3. The CDR3 covers 15 residues. For the CDR3, the DNA is TGTGCCAGCAGCTTGGACAGGGGAGGTAATTCACCCCTCCACTTT. This sequence encodes CASSLDRGGNSPLHF.

J is TRBJ2-3 and V is TRBV3-1 (or the pseudogene TRBV3-2), with D possibly being TRBD2 (5 bases). Germline lookup yields CDR1 LGHDT and CDR2 YNNKEL (reference sequence). CDR3 length: 15 residues. Trimming removed 4 bases from V and 1 base from J, with 12 bases in between. Here the CDR3 reads CASSPLGGGTDTQYF. CDR3 nucleotide sequence: TGTGCCAGCAGCCCACTAGGAGGTGGCACAGATACGCAGTATTTT.

J is TRBJ2-7 and V is TRBV7-8; D not certain. The CDR3 is 17 amino acids. Germline lookup yields CDR1 SGHVS and CDR2 FQNEAQ. V gave up 1 base and J gave up 0 bases, with 16 bases separating them. The CDR3 here is CASSLEWVPSSSYEQYF. The CDR3 nucleotides read TGTGCCAGCAGCTTAGAATGGGTGCCCAGTAGCTCCTACGAGCAGTACTTC.

The J gene is TRBJ2-7, the V gene TRBV5-6; the D gene is possibly TRBD1 (5 bases). Germline values: CDR1 SGHDT, CDR2 YYEEEE. The CDR3 length is 11 residues. V dropped 3 bases and J dropped 7 bases, with 8 bases sitting between them. The CDR3 DNA reads TGTGCCAGCAGCTATAAGGGGGAGCAGTACTTC. Its protein is CASSYKGEQYF.

The CDR3 DNA is TGTGCCAGCAGCAAAGTGGGGGTTCAGACCACCTACGAGCAGTACTTC. Translating it yields CASSKVGVQTTYEQYF. The chain couples TRBV21-1 to TRBJ2-7. TRBV21-1 is reported as a pseudogene. CDR3 length: 16 amino acids.

V gene TRBV5-6 combines with J gene TRBJ1-5; D unresolved. With 2 bases removed from V and 3 bases from J, the gap between germline ends came to 12 bases. This CDR3 is built from 15 residues. CDR1 is SGHDT, CDR2 YYEEEE, per germline. The chain's CDR3 is CASSFFTRPNQPQHF. The CDR3 bases are TGTGCCAGCAGCTTTTTCACAAGGCCCAATCAGCCCCAGCATTTT.

This clone appeared once. The chain joins TRBV6-5 to TRBJ2-3; D gene ambiguous. V dropped 5 bases and J dropped 7 bases, with 13 bases sitting between them. The CDR3 covers 13 residues. Germline loops: CDR1 MNHEY, CDR2 SVGAGI. The CDR3 reads CASSPTVGNTQYF. CDR3 DNA: TGTGCCAGCAGTCCCACGGTTGGCAATACGCAGTATTTT.

The chain carries TRBV28 and TRBJ1-5, with 12 bases identical to TRBD1. The V gene end was trimmed by 5 bases and the J gene end by 4 bases; junction bases not matched to a gene: 6. This CDR3 is 16 amino acids long. The germline CDR1 and CDR2 sequences are MDHEN and SYDVKM. CDR3 protein: CASSRPGQGANQPQHF. The DNA of the CDR3 is TGTGCCAGCAGTCGCCCGGGACAGGGGGCGAATCAGCCCCAGCATTTT.